This TCR beta chain is drawn from a study of CD8+CD57+ T cells in acquired aplastic anemia. Study-level findings and limits: About 29 sequences, all CD8+ CDR3, were shared between patients and controls.

About this clonotype: Antigen unknown.

Trimming left V 4 bases short and J 4 bases short, with 13 bases between. There are 13 residues in the CDR3. In germline, CDR1 is SQVTM, CDR2 ANQGSEA. The template for TCR beta VDJ and CDR3 sequence profiling was genomic DNA. TCRdb reprocessed the reads with MiXCR, giving one entry per CDR3 protein. The top ten hold 8% of the sample, which has approximately 270,000 distinct CDR3 sequences, 55% to 65% seen once. The sequencing sample was made of sorted CD4+, CD8+, or CD8+CD57+ T cells (not recorded which) from PBMCs. This sequence originates from a human donor with severe aplastic anemia or a healthy control (not recorded which). The rearrangement joins TRBV29-1 to TRBJ2-5; D remains ambiguous. CDR3 DNA sequence: TGCAGCGTTGGGTGGATCGGGCGAGAGACCCAGTACTTC. Translated, it gives CSVGWIGRETQYF.